This T cell receptor (beta chain) was sequenced in a study of T cells of healthy individuals. TCRdb ran MiXCR on the 5' RACE reads and lists one entry per CDR3 protein. Altogether approximately 100,000 distinct CDR3 sequences are present, around 17% being singletons, with the ten largest covering around 6.5%. The clonotype was recovered from a human donor in good health.

This CDR3 reads CASGSSYNEQFF. CDR3 coding DNA: TGTGCCAGCGGTAGCTCCTACAATGAGCAGTTCTTC. The rearrangement joins TRBV12-3 or TRBV12-4 to TRBJ2-1; D is undetermined. Deletions cut 8 bases from V and 0 bases from J, with 5 bases between. The CDR3 covers 12 residues.